This TCR beta chain stems from a study of OX40 agonist ivuxolimab in advanced cancers. Looking at the study overall: Intravenous ivuxolimab at 0.01 to 10 mg/kg was given to patients every 2 weeks.

Sequencing used immunoSEQ multiplex PCR; TCRdb keeps in-frame clones, though not all of them. The sample records 55,000 to 95,000 clones, about 86% being singletons. The sequence was collected from an adult with an advanced solid tumor such as melanoma, head and neck, liver or kidney cancer. Here the sequenced sample was CD4+ or CD8+ T cells sorted from blood, taken in a trial of the OX40 agonist ivuxolimab.

In DNA form, the CDR3 reads TGCGCCAGCAGCTTACAGGGAGTAAGTTCCAACACTGAAGCTTTCTTT. It specifies CASSLQGVSSNTEAFF. The chain is built from TRBV5-1 and TRBJ1-1, with TRBD1 as a possible D gene (6 bases). Trimming stripped 2 bases from V and 2 bases from J, with 16 bases between. The CDR3 runs 16 residues. Per the germline V gene, CDR1 is SGHRS and CDR2 is YFSETQ.